This T cell receptor (beta chain) stems from a study of blood T cells in healthy people across ages. Each sample gave at least 6.5 million isolated PBMCs. This clonotype was picked up a small number of times. The CDR3 sequence is 14 residues long. Germline loops: CDR1 SGHRS, CDR2 YFSETQ. V was trimmed by 0 bases and J by 1 base, leaving 7 bases between them. The authors ran a second PCR of 7 to 11 cycles using a sample-barcoded 5' primer and a J-beta primer mix. TCRdb recomputed calls from the 5' RACE reads with MiXCR, one row per CDR3 protein. Of around 750,000 distinct CDR3 sequences listed, roughly 50% are singletons.

This clonotype originated in an elderly man in good health. The chain links TRBV5-1 to TRBJ1-2; D is undetermined. The sample consisted of blood. The CDR3 reads CASSLEGGNYGYTF. Here the CDR3 DNA reads TGCGCCAGCAGCTTGGAGGGCGGTAACTATGGCTACACCTTC.